This section outlines one T cell receptor beta chain sequence together with its context. No antigen is known for it. Clones were read by immunoSEQ multiplex PCR, and TCRdb kept only the in-frame ones, dropping some. The sample holds around 130,000 clones; 86% are singletons and the top ten take 12%. The sample belongs to a study of T cell responses to AZD1222 COVID-19 vaccine. Study observations and caveats: Donor demographics were predominantly white British with a female majority; clonal diversity may be underestimated.

Germline V lookup: CDR1 SGHTS, CDR2 YDEGEE. CDR3 length: 13 amino acids. The V gene lost 4 bases and the J gene lost 2 bases, with 10 bases spanning the gap. This chain connects TRBV5-8 to TRBJ2-7; possible D gene TRBD1, 5 bases. The clonotype originates from an adult in good health. Sequenced material: peripheral blood, taken on day 0 of AZD1222 vaccination. The CDR3 protein is CASSKTETYEQYF. The CDR3 region has the DNA TGTGCCAGCAGCAAGACAGAGACCTACGAGCAGTACTTC.